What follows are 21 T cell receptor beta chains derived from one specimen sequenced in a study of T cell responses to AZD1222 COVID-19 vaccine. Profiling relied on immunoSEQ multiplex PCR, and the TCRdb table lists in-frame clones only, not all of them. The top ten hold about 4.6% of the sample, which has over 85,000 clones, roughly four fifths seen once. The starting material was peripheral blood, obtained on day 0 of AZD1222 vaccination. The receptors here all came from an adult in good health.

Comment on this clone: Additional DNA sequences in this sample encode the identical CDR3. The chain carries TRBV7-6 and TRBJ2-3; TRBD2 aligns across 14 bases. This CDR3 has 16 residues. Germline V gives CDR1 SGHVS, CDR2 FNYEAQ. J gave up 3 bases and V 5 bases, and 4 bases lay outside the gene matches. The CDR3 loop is CASSHRLAGGTDTQYF. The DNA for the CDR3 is TGTGCCAGCAGCCATAGACTAGCGGGGGGGACAGATACGCAGTATTTT.

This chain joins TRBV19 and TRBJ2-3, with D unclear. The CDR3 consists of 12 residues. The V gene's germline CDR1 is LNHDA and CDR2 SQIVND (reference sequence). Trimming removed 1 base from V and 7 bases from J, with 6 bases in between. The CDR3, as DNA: TGTGCCAGTAGTATAGCTGACAATACGCAGTATTTT. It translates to CASSIADNTQYF. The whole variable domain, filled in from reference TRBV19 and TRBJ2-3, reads DGGITQSPKYLFRKEGQNVTLSCEQNLNHDAMYWYRQDPGQGLRLIYYSQIVNDFQKGDIAEGYSVSREKKESFPLTVTSAQKNPTAFYLCASSIADNTQYFGPGTRLTVL.

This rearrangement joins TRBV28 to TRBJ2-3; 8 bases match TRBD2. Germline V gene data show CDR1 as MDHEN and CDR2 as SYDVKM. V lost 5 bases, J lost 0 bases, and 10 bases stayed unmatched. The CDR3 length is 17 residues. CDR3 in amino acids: CASSPLSSGSSTDTQYF. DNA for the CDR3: TGTGCCAGCAGTCCCCTATCTAGCGGGTCAAGCACAGATACGCAGTATTTT.

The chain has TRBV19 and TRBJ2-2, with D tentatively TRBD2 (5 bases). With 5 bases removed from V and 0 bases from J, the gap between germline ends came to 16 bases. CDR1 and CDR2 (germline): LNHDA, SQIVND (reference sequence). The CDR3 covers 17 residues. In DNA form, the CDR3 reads TGTGCCAGTAGTCTCGTTAGCGACCCAGCGAACACCGGGGAGCTGTTTTTT. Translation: CASSLVSDPANTGELFF.

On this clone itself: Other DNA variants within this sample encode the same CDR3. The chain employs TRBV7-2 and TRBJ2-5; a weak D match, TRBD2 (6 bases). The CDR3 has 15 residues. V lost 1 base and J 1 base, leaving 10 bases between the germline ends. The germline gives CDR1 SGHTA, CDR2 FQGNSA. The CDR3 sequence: CASSLVGGIQETQYF. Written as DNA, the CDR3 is TGTGCCAGCAGCTTAGTTGGCGGGATCCAAGAGACCCAGTACTTC.

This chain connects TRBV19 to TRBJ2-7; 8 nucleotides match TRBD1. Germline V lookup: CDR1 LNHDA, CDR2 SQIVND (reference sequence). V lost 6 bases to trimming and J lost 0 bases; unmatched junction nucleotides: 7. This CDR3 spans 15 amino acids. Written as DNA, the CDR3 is TGTGCCAGTAGGGACTCGACAGGGGTCTCCTACGAGCAGTACTTC. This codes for CASRDSTGVSYEQYF. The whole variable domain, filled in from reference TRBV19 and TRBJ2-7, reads DGGITQSPKYLFRKEGQNVTLSCEQNLNHDAMYWYRQDPGQGLRLIYYSQIVNDFQKGDIAEGYSVSREKKESFPLTVTSAQKNPTAFYLCASRDSTGVSYEQYFGPGTRLTVT.

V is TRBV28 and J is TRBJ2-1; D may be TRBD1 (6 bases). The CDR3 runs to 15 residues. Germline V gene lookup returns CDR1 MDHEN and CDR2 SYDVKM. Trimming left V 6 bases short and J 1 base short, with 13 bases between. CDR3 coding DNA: TGTGCCAGCAGGAAGGACAGCGCATCCTACAATGAGCAGTTCTTC. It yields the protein CASRKDSASYNEQFF.

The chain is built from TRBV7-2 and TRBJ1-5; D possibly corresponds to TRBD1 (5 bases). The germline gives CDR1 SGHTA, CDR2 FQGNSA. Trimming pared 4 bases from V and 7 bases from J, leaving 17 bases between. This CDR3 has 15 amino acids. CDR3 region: CASSSINGGSQPQHF. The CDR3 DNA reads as TGTGCCAGCAGCTCCATAAATGGGGGGAGCCAGCCCCAGCATTTT.

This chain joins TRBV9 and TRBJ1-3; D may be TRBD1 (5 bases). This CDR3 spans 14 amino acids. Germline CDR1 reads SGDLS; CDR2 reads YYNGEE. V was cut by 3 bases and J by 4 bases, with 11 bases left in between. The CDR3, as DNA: TGTGCCAGCAGCGCCCCGGGGGGGGGAAACACCATATATTTT. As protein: CASSAPGGGNTIYF.

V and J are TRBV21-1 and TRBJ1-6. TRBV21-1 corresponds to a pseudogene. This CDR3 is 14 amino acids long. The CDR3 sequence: CASSNGLGSSPLHF. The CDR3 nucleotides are TGTGCCAGCAGCAACGGCCTGGGGAGTTCACCCCTCCACTTT.

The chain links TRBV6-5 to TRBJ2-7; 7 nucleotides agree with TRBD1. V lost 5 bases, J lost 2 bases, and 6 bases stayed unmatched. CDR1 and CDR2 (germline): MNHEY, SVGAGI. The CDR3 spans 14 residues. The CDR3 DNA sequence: TGTGCCAGCAGTAGAGGGGGCGGAACCTACGAGCAGTACTTC. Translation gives CASSRGGGTYEQYF.

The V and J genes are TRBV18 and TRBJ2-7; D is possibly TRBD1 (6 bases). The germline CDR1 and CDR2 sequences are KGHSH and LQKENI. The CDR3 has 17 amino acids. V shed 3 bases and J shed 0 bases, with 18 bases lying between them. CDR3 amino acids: CASSPSTRTASSYEQYF. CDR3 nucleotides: TGTGCCAGCTCACCCTCAACCCGGACAGCGAGCTCCTACGAGCAGTACTTC. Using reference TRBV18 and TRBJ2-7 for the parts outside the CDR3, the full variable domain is NAGVMQNPRHLVRRRGQEARLRCSPMKGHSHVYWYRQLPEEGLKFMVYLQKENIIDESGMPKERFSAEFPKEGPSILRIQQVVRGDSAAYFCASSPSTRTASSYEQYFGPGTRLTVT.

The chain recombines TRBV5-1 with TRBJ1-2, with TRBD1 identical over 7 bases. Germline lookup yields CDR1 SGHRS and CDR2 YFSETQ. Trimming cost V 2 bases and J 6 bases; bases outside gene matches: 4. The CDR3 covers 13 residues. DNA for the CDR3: TGCGCCAGCAGCTTACAGGGGACTAATGGCTACACCTTC. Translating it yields CASSLQGTNGYTF.

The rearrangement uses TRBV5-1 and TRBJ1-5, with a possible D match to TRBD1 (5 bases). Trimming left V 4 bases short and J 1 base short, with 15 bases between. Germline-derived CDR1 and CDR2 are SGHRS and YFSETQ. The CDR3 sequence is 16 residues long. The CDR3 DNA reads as TGCGCCAGCAGCCCCCGGGGCCCCAACAGCAATCAGCCCCAGCATTTT. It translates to CASSPRGPNSNQPQHF.

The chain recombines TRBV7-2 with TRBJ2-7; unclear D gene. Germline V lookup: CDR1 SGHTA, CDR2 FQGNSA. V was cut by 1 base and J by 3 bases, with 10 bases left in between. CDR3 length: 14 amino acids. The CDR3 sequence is CASSLVSSNYEQYF. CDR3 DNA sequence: TGTGCCAGCAGCTTAGTGTCGTCCAACTACGAGCAGTACTTC.

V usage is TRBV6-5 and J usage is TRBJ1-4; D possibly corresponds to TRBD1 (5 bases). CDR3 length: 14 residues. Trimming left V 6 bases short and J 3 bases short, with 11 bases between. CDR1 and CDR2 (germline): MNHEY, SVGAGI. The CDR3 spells CASSEGSANEKLFF. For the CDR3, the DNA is TGTGCCAGCAGCGAGGGGTCGGCTAATGAAAAACTGTTTTTT.

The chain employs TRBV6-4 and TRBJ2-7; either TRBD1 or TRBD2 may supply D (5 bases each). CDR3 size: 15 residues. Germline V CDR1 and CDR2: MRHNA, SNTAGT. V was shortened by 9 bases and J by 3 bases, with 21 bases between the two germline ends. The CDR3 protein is CARMYPDRGRYEQYF. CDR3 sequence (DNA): TGTGCCAGAATGTACCCTGACCGGGGCCGCTACGAGCAGTACTTC.

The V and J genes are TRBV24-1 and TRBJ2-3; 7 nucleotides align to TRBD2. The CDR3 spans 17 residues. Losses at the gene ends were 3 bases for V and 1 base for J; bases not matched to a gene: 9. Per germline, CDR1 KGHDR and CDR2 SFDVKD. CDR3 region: CATSDIGPAGGTDTQYF. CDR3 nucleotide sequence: TGTGCCACCAGTGATATTGGTCCGGCGGGGGGCACAGATACGCAGTATTTT.

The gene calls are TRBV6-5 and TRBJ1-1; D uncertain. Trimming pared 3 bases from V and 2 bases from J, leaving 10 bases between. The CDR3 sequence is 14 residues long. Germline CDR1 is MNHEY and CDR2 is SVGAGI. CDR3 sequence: CASSYEGSNTEAFF. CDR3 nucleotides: TGTGCCAGCAGTTATGAAGGGTCCAACACTGAAGCTTTCTTT.

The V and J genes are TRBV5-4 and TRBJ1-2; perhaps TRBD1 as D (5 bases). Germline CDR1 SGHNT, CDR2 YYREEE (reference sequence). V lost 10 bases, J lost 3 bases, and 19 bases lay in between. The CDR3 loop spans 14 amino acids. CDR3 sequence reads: CAQSRGVQDYGYTF. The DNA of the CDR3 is TGTGCCCAAAGTCGGGGGGTACAGGACTATGGCTACACCTTC.

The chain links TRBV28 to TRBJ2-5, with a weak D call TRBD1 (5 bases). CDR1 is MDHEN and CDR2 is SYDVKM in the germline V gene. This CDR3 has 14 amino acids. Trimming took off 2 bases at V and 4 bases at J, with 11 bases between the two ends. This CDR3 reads CASSLRQGAETQYF. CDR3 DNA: TGTGCCAGCAGTTTACGGCAGGGTGCAGAGACCCAGTACTTC.